This is a list of T cell receptor beta chains from one sample in a study of T-cell reconstitution after alpha-beta-depleted transplantation in children. TCRdb used MiXCR to reprocess the PCR reads, holding one entry per CDR3 protein. The sample lists hundreds of thousands of distinct CDR3 sequences, 10% seen once, with roughly 7% in the top ten. The sequences come from PBMCs, collected before TCRalphabeta/CD19-depleted stem cell transplant. These receptors were obtained from a boy in the first two years of life with acute myeloid leukemia, due to receive a stem cell transplant. Each CDR3 is given without its conserved first and last residue.

>TRBJ1-2|TRBV12-3/TRBV12-4
ASSFGTLLPYGYT
>TRBJ2-5|TRBV27
ASSPRLAGRQETQY
>TRBJ1-5|TRBV6-5
ASSSPGEGQPQH
>TRBJ2-6|TRBV3-1
ASSQDLGASGANVLT
>TRBJ2-1|TRBV20-1
SARMSPSGTNEQF
>TRBJ2-1|TRBV20-1
SASILAGGYNEQF
>TRBJ1-1|TRBV6-5
ASSYVGSTEAF
>TRBJ2-5|TRBV29-1
SAYREREQETQY
>TRBJ2-1|TRBV29-1
SVEAGGLYNEQF
>TRBJ2-2|TRBV12-3/TRBV12-4
ASTLARSGELF
>TRBJ2-2|TRBV12-3/TRBV12-4
ASSFRGLGTGELF
>TRBJ2-5|TRBV28
ASSLGQGRETQY
>TRBJ1-5|TRBV20-1
SFRGRSGGRRADSNQPQH
>TRBJ2-2|TRBV11-2
ASSSPRTGIIFGELV